A single T cell receptor (beta chain) is shown here with its context. These data belong to a study of technical replicates of blood from a handful of donors. Repertoires were generated with immunoSEQ multiplex PCR, while TCRdb's copy carries only in-frame clones and drops some. The table records tens of thousands of clones, approximately 94% of them present only once. This receptor was identified in a human donor in good health. What was sequenced was T cells isolated from PBMCs.

The CDR3, as DNA: TGTGCCAGCCTACAGGGCTCCTACGAGCAGTACTTC. It yields the protein CASLQGSYEQYF. J is TRBJ2-7 and V is TRBV6-1, with D perhaps matching TRBD1 (6 bases). V was trimmed by 8 bases and J by 0 bases, leaving 8 bases between them. CDR1 and CDR2 (germline): MNHNS, SASEGT. The CDR3 is 12 residues long.